These 5 T cell receptor beta chains were sequenced from one sample in a study of blood T cell repertoires in COVID-19. Clones were read by immunoSEQ multiplex PCR, and TCRdb kept only the in-frame ones, dropping some. The sample shows roughly 100,000 clones, about four fifths of them seen only once. The sample taken for sequencing was peripheral blood. All receptors come from a man aged 35-49 years with active or convalescent COVID-19.

The V and J genes are TRBV12-5 and TRBJ1-1; D remains ambiguous. Trimming pared 6 bases from V and 3 bases from J, leaving 11 bases between. Germline loops: CDR1 LGHNT, CDR2 FRNRAP. CDR3 length: 13 residues. CDR3 in DNA: TGTGCTAGTGGACTGACACGGTACACTGAAGCTTTCTTT. This sequence encodes CASGLTRYTEAFF.

The chain uses TRBV6-5 and TRBJ2-2, with D possibly being TRBD2 (7 bases). This CDR3 comprises 13 residues. The germline V and J ends were trimmed by 10 bases and 8 bases, with 17 bases remaining between them. The germline V gene has CDR1 MNHEY and CDR2 SVGAGI. The CDR3 DNA follows: TGTGCCACTGGCGCGGGGGCTTTTGGGGAGCTGTTTTTT. Amino acids: CATGAGAFGELFF.

The chain has TRBV11-1 and TRBJ1-2, with no clear D. Germline values: CDR1 SGHAT, CDR2 FQDESV (reference sequence). The CDR3 has 14 amino acids. Trimming cost V 5 bases and J 9 bases, with 19 bases left between them. CDR3 DNA sequence: TGTGCCAGCAGCCCCCGGAGGACGGGAAATCGCTACACCTTC. This translates into CASSPRRTGNRYTF.

J is TRBJ1-3 and V is TRBV7-9, with D possibly matching TRBD1 (6 bases). Looked up from germline, CDR1 is SEHNR and CDR2 is FQNEAQ (reference sequence). The CDR3 covers 16 residues. V lost 4 bases, J lost 0 bases, and 13 bases lay in between. The CDR3 sequence: CASSSQGKGSGNTIYF. The CDR3 bases are TGTGCCAGCAGCTCGCAGGGGAAAGGCTCTGGAAACACCATATATTTT. Based on the CDR3 plus reference TRBV7-9 and TRBJ1-3, the full variable domain is DTGVSQNPRHKITKRGQNVTFRCDPISEHNRLYWYRQTLGQGPEFLTYFQNEAQLEKSRLLSDRFSAERPKGSFSTLEIQRTEQGDSAMYLCASSSQGKGSGNTIYFGEGSWLTVV.

This chain joins TRBV5-1 and TRBJ2-7, with 11 bases fitting TRBD1. The CDR3 runs to 14 residues. With V trimmed by 1 base and J by 6 bases, 3 bases remained unmatched. CDR1 is SGHRS and CDR2 is YFSETQ in the germline V gene. The CDR3 DNA reads TGCGCCAGCAGCTTGCCCGGGACAGGGGGCGAGCAGTACTTC. Translation gives CASSLPGTGGEQYF.